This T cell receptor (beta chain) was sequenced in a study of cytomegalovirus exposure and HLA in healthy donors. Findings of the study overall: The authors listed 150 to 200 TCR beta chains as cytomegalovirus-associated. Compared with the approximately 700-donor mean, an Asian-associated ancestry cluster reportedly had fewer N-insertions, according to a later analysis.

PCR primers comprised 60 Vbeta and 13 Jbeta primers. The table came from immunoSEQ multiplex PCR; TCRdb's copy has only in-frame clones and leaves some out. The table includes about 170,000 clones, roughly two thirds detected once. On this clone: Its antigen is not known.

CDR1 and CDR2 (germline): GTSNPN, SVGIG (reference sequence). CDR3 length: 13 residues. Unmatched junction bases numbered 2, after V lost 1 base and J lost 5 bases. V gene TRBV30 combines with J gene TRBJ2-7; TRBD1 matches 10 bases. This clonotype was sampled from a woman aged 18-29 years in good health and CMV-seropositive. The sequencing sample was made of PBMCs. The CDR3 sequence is CAWSGDRGHEQYF. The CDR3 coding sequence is TGTGCCTGGAGTGGGGACAGGGGCCACGAGCAGTACTTC. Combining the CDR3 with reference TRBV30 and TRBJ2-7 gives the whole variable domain SQTIHQWPATLVQPVGSPLSLECTVEGTSNPNLYWYRQAAGRGLQLLFYSVGIGQISSEVPQNLSASRPQDRQFILSSKKLLLSDSGFYLCAWSGDRGHEQYFGPGTRLTVT.